This T cell receptor (beta chain) comes out of a study of Graves' ophthalmopathy and Graves' hyperthyroidism (dated by TCRdb to the late 2010s). Looking at the study overall: Hyperthyroidism was defined as stable when no progression to ophthalmopathy occurred within 18 months of follow-up. In over five hyperthyroidism patients, the T-cell repertoires found in thyroid tissue were compared with those found in blood. After sampling, hyperthyroidism patients received methimazole starting at 30 mg daily, and ophthalmopathy patients received high-dose intravenous methylprednisolone. To tell Graves' ophthalmopathy apart from Graves' hyperthyroidism, and to predict which patients would progress to ophthalmopathy, the study relied on TCR beta repertoire signatures. In total, 135 blood samples were TCR-sequenced: 40 to 45 ophthalmopathy, under 85 hyperthyroidism and approximately 17 hyperthyroidism-to-ophthalmopathy patients. To explore V-J signatures that distinguish ophthalmopathy from hyperthyroidism, a discovery set of under 110 patients was enrolled, made up of more than 40 with ophthalmopathy and 55 to 65 with stable hyperthyroidism. An independent validation cohort comprised 18 hyperthyroidism patients and some 16 patients who later progressed from hyperthyroidism to ophthalmopathy.

As encoded in the germline V gene, CDR1 is SGHVS while CDR2 is FNYEAQ. From the cysteine up to the phenylalanine, the CDR3 has a length of 16 residues. Kept here is only the CDR3 DNA, which spans 48 bases and is read in frame from base 1. Germline trimming amounts to 8 bases on V and 6 bases on J, with 12 as the count of junction bases outside the gene matches. Notes on this clonotype: Its antigen specificity is not known. The input lacks base qualities; no much larger clone sits a single base away.

Hyperthyroidism patients were newly diagnosed, were aged 18 to 65 years, and had a disease duration under 2 months. Patients with other autoimmune diseases, uncontrolled infections, pregnancy or lactation were excluded. Diagnosis relied on clinical symptoms, serum thyroxine, TRAb, thyroid ultrasound and orbital computed tomography. Trizol reagent was used to extract the total RNA, and its quality was then checked on an Agilent 2100 Bioanalyzer. For repertoire sequencing, the TCR beta CDR3 regions were amplified from RNA transcripts. The first round of RT-PCR was done with HTBI primers and the Qiagen OneStep RT-PCR kit, and was followed by a second round of multiplex PCR, then size selection and purification. Libraries were sequenced paired-end with 100 bp reads on an Illumina HiSeq2000. As for how the authors treated the data: Reads were processed with SOAPnuke, discarding reads with adapters, uncalled bases, mean Phred below 15, or no exact constant-primer or identifier match. COPE v1.2.5 was used to merge the high-quality paired reads. Each unique nucleotide sequence was defined as a clonotype, and clonotypes were aligned to IMGT TRB V, D and J references with MiTCR v1.1. The analysis was limited to V-J combinations with a frequency above 0.0001, which together covered more than 99% of repertoires. A TCR clonal expansion and chaos score per V-J combination was defined as the ratio of F50 clonal expansion to chaos observed in the TCRdist matrix. Welch's t-statistics and random forest were used to reduce the features to 10 to 15 V-J combinations, which were then used as input to a naive Bayes classifier. Thyroid-blood repertoire similarity was quantified with the Morisita-Horn index. TCRdb's own reprocessing of the public reads used fastp at Q25 and MiXCR and kept productive beta chains. Records with the same CDR3 protein are collapsed into one entry carrying the most frequent genes and DNA. The V and J calls and clone size come from TCRdb's table, not from the authors' own analysis. The sample includes about 550,000 distinct CDR3 sequences, with just under 40% observed a single time. Of the sample, about 4.1% falls within the top ten clones.

Overall study results and their limits: No statistical method was used to predetermine the sample size, and group allocation was not hidden from the investigators. Ophthalmopathy was separated from stable hyperthyroidism by the 13-signature model with about 90% sensitivity and less than 82% specificity in cross-validation and with 80%/75% in the test set. In validation, the model predicted ophthalmopathy progression with less than 71% sensitivity and roughly 72% specificity; eleven to twelve predicted patients were CT-confirmed with GO in a median of approximately 6.5 months. Among expanded thyroid clonotypes with frequency above 0.001, most also showed up in blood, which suggests that blood repertoires may reflect the thyroid immune response.

The chain is made from TRBV7-6 and TRBJ2-7, with 14 junctional bases fitting TRBD2. This receptor was taken from an adult man with Graves' hyperthyroidism. Sequenced input: peripheral blood or thyroid tissue (not recorded which). The DNA is TGTGCCAGCTCACCGCGACAGGGACTAGCGGGAGTCGAGCAGTACTTC. Translated, this is CASSPRQGLAGVEQYF.